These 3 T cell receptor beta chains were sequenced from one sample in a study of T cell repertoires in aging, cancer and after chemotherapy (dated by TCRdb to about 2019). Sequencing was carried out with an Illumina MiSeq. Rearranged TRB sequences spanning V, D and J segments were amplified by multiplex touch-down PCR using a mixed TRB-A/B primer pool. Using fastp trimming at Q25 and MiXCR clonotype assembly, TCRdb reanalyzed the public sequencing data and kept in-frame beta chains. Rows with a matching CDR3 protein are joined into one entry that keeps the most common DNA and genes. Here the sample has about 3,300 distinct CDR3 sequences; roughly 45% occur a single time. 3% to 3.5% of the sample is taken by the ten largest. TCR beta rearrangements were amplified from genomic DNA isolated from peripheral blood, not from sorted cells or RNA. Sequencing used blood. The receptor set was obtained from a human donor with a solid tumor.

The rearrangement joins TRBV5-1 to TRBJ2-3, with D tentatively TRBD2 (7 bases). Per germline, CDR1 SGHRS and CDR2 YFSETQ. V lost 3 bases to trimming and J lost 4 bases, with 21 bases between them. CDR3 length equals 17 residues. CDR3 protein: CASSWGLRGSQSDTQYF. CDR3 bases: TGCGCCAGCAGCTGGGGGCTGCGCGGGAGTCAATCAGATACGCAGTATTTT.

The CDR3 is CASGRGLDSNQPQHF. The CDR3, as DNA: TGTGCCAGCGGCAGGGGGTTAGATAGCAATCAGCCCCAGCATTTT. The rearrangement uses TRBV6-1 and TRBJ1-5; 7 bases line up with TRBD1. The CDR3 contains 15 residues. The junction had 7 bases not matched to a gene; V was cut back by 8 bases and J by 0 bases. Per germline, CDR1 MNHNS and CDR2 SASEGT.

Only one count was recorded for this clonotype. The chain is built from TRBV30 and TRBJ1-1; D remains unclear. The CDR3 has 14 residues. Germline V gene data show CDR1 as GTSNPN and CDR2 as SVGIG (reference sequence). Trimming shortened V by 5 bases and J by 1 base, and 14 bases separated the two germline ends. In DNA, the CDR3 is TGTGCCTGGGTCCCCCTTACTAGGAACACTGAAGCTTTCTTT. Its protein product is CAWVPLTRNTEAFF.